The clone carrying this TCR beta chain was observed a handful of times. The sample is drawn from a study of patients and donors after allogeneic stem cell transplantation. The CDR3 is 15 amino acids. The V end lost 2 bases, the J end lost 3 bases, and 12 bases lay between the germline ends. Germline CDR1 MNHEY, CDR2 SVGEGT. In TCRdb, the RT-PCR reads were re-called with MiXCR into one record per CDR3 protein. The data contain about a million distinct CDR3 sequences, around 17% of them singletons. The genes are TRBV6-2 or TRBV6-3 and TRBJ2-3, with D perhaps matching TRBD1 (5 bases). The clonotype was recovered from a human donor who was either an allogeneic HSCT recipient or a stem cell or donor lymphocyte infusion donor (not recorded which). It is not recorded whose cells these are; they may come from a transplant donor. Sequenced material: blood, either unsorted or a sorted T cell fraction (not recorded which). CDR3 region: CASSYGQGLTDTQYF. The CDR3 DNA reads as TGTGCCAGCAGTTACGGGCAGGGTTTAACAGATACGCAGTATTTT.